This T cell receptor (beta chain) was observed in a study of OX40 agonist ivuxolimab in advanced cancers. Findings of the study overall: Mean expanded clone counts were higher in CD8+ than CD4+ T cells.

TCRdb's copy holds only in-frame clones and misses some; the assay was immunoSEQ multiplex PCR. The sample consists of over 45,000 clones, approximately 86% of them appearing once. This clone has a single count. Antigen unknown. This receptor was obtained from an adult with an advanced solid tumor such as melanoma, head and neck, liver or kidney cancer. Sample: CD4+ or CD8+ T cells sorted from blood, taken in a trial of the OX40 agonist ivuxolimab.

The CDR3 region has the DNA TGTGCCAGCAGTGAAGTCTATCTATCCTACGAGCAGTACTTC. It yields the protein CASSEVYLSYEQYF. The chain recombines TRBV6-1 with TRBJ2-7, with D unresolved. Trimming took 1 base from V and 1 from J, leaving 8 bases between them. The CDR3 has 14 residues. CDR1 and CDR2 (germline): MNHNS, SASEGT.